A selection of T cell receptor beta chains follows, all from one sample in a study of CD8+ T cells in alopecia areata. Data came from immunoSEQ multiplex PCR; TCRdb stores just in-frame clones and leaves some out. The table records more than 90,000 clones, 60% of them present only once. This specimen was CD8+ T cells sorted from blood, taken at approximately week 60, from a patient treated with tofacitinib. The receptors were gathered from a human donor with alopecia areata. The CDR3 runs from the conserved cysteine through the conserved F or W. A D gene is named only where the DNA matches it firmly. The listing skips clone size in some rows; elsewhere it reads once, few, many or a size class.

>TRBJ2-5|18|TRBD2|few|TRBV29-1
CSVDIVGTSGGPGETQYF
TGCAGCGTTGATATCGTTGGGACTAGCGGGGGGCCCGGGGAGACCCAGTACTTC
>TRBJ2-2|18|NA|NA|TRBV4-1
CASSQEAGRTTNTGELFF
TGCGCCAGCAGCCAAGAGGCAGGGCGGACTACGAACACCGGGGAGCTGTTTTTT
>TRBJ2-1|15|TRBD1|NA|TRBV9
CASSATGGNHNEQFF
TGTGCCAGCAGCGCGACAGGGGGCAACCACAATGAGCAGTTCTTC
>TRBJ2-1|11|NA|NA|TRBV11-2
CASSSQNEQFF
TGTGCCAGCAGCTCACAGAATGAGCAGTTCTTC
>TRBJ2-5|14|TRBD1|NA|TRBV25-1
CASSARDRGETQYF
TGTGCCAGCAGTGCCCGAGACAGGGGAGAGACCCAGTACTTC
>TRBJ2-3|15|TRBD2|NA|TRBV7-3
CASSLSGGAADTQYF
TGTGCCAGCAGCTTAAGCGGGGGGGCCGCAGATACGCAGTATTTT
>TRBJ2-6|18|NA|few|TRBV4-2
CASSQVWPAGLWANVLTF
TGTGCCAGCAGCCAAGTCTGGCCCGCGGGGCTTTGGGCCAACGTCCTGACTTTC
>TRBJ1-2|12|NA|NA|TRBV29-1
CSGTDSTYGYTF
TGCAGCGGAACCGACTCGACCTATGGCTACACCTTC
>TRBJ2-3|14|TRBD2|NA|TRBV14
CASSHGGGTDTQYF
TGTGCCAGCAGCCACGGGGGGGGCACAGATACGCAGTATTTT
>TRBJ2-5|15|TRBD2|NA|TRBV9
CASSVGGTSGETQYF
TGTGCCAGCAGCGTAGGGGGAACTAGCGGGGAGACCCAGTACTTC
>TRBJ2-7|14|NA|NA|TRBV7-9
CASSLPRSPNEQYF
TGTGCCAGCAGCTTACCCCGATCACCTAACGAGCAGTACTTC
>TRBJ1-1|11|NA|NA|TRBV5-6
CASSLGPEAFF
TGTGCCAGCAGCTTAGGACCAGAAGCTTTCTTT
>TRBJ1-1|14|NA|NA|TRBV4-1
CASSQDGPETEAFF
TGCGCCAGCAGCCAAGACGGACCGGAGACTGAAGCTTTCTTT
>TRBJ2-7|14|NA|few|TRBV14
CASSRQGRRVEQYF
TGTGCCAGCAGCCGGCAGGGGCGCCGGGTCGAGCAGTACTTC
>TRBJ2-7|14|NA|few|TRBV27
CASSITGGDYEQYF
TGTGCCAGCAGTATCACAGGCGGCGACTACGAGCAGTACTTC
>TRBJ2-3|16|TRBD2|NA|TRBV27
CASGPSGGPSTDTQYF
TGTGCCAGCGGGCCGAGCGGGGGGCCCAGCACAGATACGCAGTATTTT
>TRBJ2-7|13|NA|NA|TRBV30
CAYQGDSPYEQYF
TGTGCCTATCAGGGCGACTCACCCTACGAGCAGTACTTC
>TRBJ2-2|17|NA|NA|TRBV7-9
CASSYRGAGAGTGELFF
TGTGCCAGCAGCTACAGGGGAGCGGGGGCCGGCACCGGGGAGCTGTTTTTT
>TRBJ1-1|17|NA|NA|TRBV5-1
CASSFLPTGWVNTEAFF
TGCGCCAGCAGCTTCCTCCCTACAGGGTGGGTAAACACTGAAGCTTTCTTT
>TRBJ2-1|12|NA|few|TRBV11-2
CASSLSYNEQFF
TGTGCCAGCAGCTTATCCTACAATGAGCAGTTCTTC
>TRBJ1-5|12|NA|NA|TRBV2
CASRAGNQPQHF
TGTGCCAGCAGGGCAGGGAATCAGCCCCAGCATTTT
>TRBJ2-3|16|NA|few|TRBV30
CAWRPRWQDFTDTQYF
TGTGCCTGGAGACCGCGGTGGCAGGACTTCACAGATACGCAGTATTTT
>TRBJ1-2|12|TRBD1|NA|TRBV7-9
CASSPDRVGYTF
TGTGCCAGCAGCCCTGACAGGGTTGGCTACACCTTC
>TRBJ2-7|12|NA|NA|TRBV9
CASSANRDEQYF
TGTGCCAGCAGCGCAAATAGGGACGAGCAGTACTTC
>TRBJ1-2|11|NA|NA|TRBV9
CASSVGVGYTF
TGTGCCAGCAGCGTAGGGGTTGGCTACACCTTC
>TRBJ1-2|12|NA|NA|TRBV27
CASMGVDYGYTF
TGTGCCAGCATGGGGGTGGACTATGGCTACACCTTC
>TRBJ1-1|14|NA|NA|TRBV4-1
CASSHYSGNTEAFF
TGCGCCAGCAGCCATTACAGCGGGAACACTGAAGCTTTCTTT
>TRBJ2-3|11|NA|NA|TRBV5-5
CASSLTDTQYF
TGTGCCAGCAGCTTGACAGATACGCAGTATTTT
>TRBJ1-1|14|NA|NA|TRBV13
CASNQRREDTEAFF
TGTGCCAGCAACCAACGTAGGGAGGACACTGAAGCTTTCTTT
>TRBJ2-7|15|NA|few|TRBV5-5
CASSLSHRAGDEQYF
TGTGCCAGCAGCTTGTCCCACAGGGCGGGCGACGAGCAGTACTTC
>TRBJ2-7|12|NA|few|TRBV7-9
CASSSGAYEQYF
TGTGCCAGCAGCTCGGGGGCCTACGAGCAGTACTTC
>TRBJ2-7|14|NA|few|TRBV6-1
CASSDYSTPYEQYF
TGTGCCAGCAGTGACTACTCTACGCCCTACGAGCAGTACTTC
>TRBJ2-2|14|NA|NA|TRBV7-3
CASSLRANTGELFF
TGTGCCAGCAGCTTAAGGGCCAACACCGGGGAGCTGTTTTTT
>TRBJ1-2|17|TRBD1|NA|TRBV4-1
CASSQDYRDRVNYGYTF
TGCGCCAGCAGCCAAGATTATAGGGACAGGGTGAACTATGGCTACACCTTC
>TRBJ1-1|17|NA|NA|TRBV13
CASSTSSGSISWAEAFF
TGTGCCAGCAGCACGAGTTCAGGGTCAATTAGTTGGGCTGAAGCTTTCTTT
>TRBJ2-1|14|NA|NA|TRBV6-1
CASRWGNSYNEQFF
TGTGCCAGCAGGTGGGGGAACTCCTACAATGAGCAGTTCTTC
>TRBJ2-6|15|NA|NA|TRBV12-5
CASLSSASGANVLTF
TGTGCTAGCCTGTCGTCCGCCTCTGGGGCCAACGTCCTGACTTTC
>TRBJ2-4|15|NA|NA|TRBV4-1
CASSQVGGSKNIQYF
TGCGCCAGCAGCCAAGTTGGGGGTAGCAAAAACATTCAGTACTTC
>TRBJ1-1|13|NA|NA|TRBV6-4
CASSDSGVTEAFF
TGTGCCAGCAGTGATTCAGGGGTCACTGAAGCTTTCTTT